The 20 T cell receptor beta chains in this list originate from one sample, sequenced in a study of T cell responses to AZD1222 COVID-19 vaccine. Clones were read by immunoSEQ multiplex PCR, and TCRdb kept only the in-frame ones, dropping some. The repertoire holds roughly 40,000 clones, with less than 95% as singletons. Sequenced here: peripheral blood, sampled 28 days after the second AZD1222 dose. The receptors shown here come from an adult who received the AZD1222 COVID-19 vaccine.

The chain employs TRBV9 and TRBJ1-2, with a weak D call TRBD1 (5 bases). CDR1 and CDR2 from the germline V gene are SGDLS and YYNGEE. The germline V and J ends were trimmed by 4 bases and 7 bases, with 17 bases remaining between them. This CDR3 comprises 14 residues. The CDR3 nucleotides are TGTGCCAGCAGCCCCCGGGACGAAGTAACTGGCTACACCTTC. Its protein is CASSPRDEVTGYTF.

This clone was seen a single time. The chain couples TRBV5-4 to TRBJ1-6; 11 positions match TRBD1. V was clipped by 0 bases and J by 7 bases; unmatched bases: 6. CDR3 length equals 17 residues. Germline loops: CDR1 SGHNT, CDR2 YYREEE (reference sequence). CDR3 in DNA: TGTGCCAGCAGCTTGGCCGGGGGACAGGGGGTCAATTCACCCCTCCACTTT. This translates into CASSLAGGQGVNSPLHF.

This clone was counted once. This chain uses TRBV11-2 with TRBJ1-2, with TRBD1 matching 8 bases. The CDR3 covers 15 residues. V gave up 2 bases and J gave up 2 bases; unmatched junction bases: 4. Germline V CDR1 and CDR2: SGHAT, FQNNGV. CDR3 nucleotide sequence: TGTGCCAGCAGCTTATCGGCAGGGGGCAACTATGGCTACACCTTC. Amino acids: CASSLSAGGNYGYTF.

This chain uses TRBV2 with TRBJ1-1; perhaps TRBD1 as D (6 bases). This CDR3 region has 14 residues. Germline V CDR1 and CDR2: SNHLY, FYNNEI. V dropped 11 bases and J dropped 1 base, with 17 bases sitting between them. The CDR3, as DNA: TGTGCCGGGACCAAGGGGGTCGGGAACACTGAAGCTTTCTTT. The encoded protein is CAGTKGVGNTEAFF.

This chain links TRBV9 with TRBJ1-1; D might be TRBD1 (5 bases). CDR3 length equals 15 residues. V lost 4 bases and J lost 2, with 15 bases in between. Germline V gives CDR1 SGDLS, CDR2 YYNGEE. The CDR3 region has the DNA TGTGCCAGCAGCCCCCTAATACAGGTTAACACTGAAGCTTTCTTT. As protein: CASSPLIQVNTEAFF.

The V gene is TRBV9, the J gene TRBJ1-3, with D unresolved. V was shortened by 1 base and J by 4 bases, with 12 bases between the two germline ends. This CDR3 region has 15 residues. Germline assignment: CDR1 SGDLS and CDR2 YYNGEE. CDR3: CASSVSVSGGNTIYF. CDR3 coding DNA: TGTGCCAGCAGCGTAAGCGTCTCGGGGGGAAACACCATATATTTT. Drawing the rest from reference TRBV9 and TRBJ1-3, the complete variable domain is DSGVTQTPKHLITATGQRVTLRCSPRSGDLSVYWYQQSLDQGLQFLIQYYNGEERAKGNILERFSAQQFPDLHSELNLSSLELGDSALYFCASSVSVSGGNTIYFGEGSWLTVV.

This clone occurred a few times. This sequence joins TRBV6-2 or TRBV6-3 and TRBJ1-5, with D perhaps TRBD1 (6 bases). The CDR3 runs 14 residues. Trimming shortened V by 5 bases and J by 7 bases, and 15 bases separated the two germline ends. Germline-derived CDR1 and CDR2 are MNHEY and SVGEGT. The CDR3 protein is CASSLTGIWQPQHF. The CDR3 nucleotides read TGTGCCAGCAGTCTTACAGGGATATGGCAGCCCCAGCATTTT.

The rearrangement links TRBV5-8 to TRBJ1-2; 9 bases are shared with TRBD1. From germline, CDR1 is SGHTS and CDR2 YDEGEE. After removal of 0 bases from V and 6 bases from J, the junction contained 3 bases not matched to a gene. The CDR3 has 14 residues. CDR3 nucleotides: TGTGCCAGCAGCTTGGTGACAGGGGGTAATGGCTACACCTTC. This encodes CASSLVTGGNGYTF.

The chain is built from TRBV5-4 and TRBJ2-7, with 8 positions matching TRBD1. This CDR3 is 13 amino acids long. V lost 5 bases, J lost 4 bases, and 5 bases stayed unmatched. Germline V gives CDR1 SGHNT, CDR2 YYREEE (reference sequence). The DNA of the CDR3 is TGTGCCAGCAGACCTGACAGGGGTTACGAGCAGTACTTC. This codes for CASRPDRGYEQYF.

The rearrangement uses TRBV21-1 and TRBJ1-5; the table's TRBD1 call for D was not verified on the DNA. TRBV21-1 is a pseudogene. The CDR3 is 17 residues long. The CDR3 sequence: CASSKGGTDYSNQPQHF. In DNA form, the CDR3 reads TGTGCCAGCAGCAAAGGCGGGACAGATTATAGCAATCAGCCCCAGCATTTT.

CDR3 bases: TGCGCCAGCAGCGGTCTAGGACAGGGTTTGGTCTATGGCTACACCTTC. It is translated as CASSGLGQGLVYGYTF. The chain is built from TRBV5-1 and TRBJ1-2; 8 bases map to TRBD1. This CDR3 contains 16 residues. V lost 4 bases, J lost 4 bases, and 12 bases stayed unmatched. Per the germline V gene, CDR1 is SGHRS and CDR2 is YFSETQ.

This clone was detected once. The chain combines TRBV2 with TRBJ1-3; 9 nucleotides agree with TRBD1. This CDR3 spans 16 amino acids. The V gene end was trimmed by 6 bases and the J gene end by 4 bases; junction bases not matched to a gene: 10. Germline CDR1 reads SNHLY; CDR2 reads FYNNEI. CDR3 sequence (DNA): TGTGCCAGCAGGGAACAACAGGGGGCAGGGGGAAACACCATATATTTT. Its translation is CASREQQGAGGNTIYF.

The V gene is TRBV2, the J gene TRBJ1-4; a weak D match, TRBD1 (6 bases). The CDR3 length is 14 residues. V was clipped by 3 bases and J by 7 bases, with 12 bases between them. Germline CDR1 SNHLY, CDR2 FYNNEI. CDR3 bases: TGTGCCAGCAGTGAGGGCGGAGGGGGTGAAAAACTGTTTTTT. Protein sequence: CASSEGGGGEKLFF.

The gene calls are TRBV2 and TRBJ1-5; the D is unclear. This CDR3 region has 15 residues. Germline lookup yields CDR1 SNHLY and CDR2 FYNNEI. Trimming took off 6 bases at V and 2 bases at J, with 14 bases between the two ends. The CDR3 protein is CASRDDILGNQPQHF. The CDR3 region has the DNA TGTGCCAGCAGAGATGACATTTTGGGCAATCAGCCCCAGCATTTT.

V and J are TRBV9 and TRBJ2-2; 9 bases match TRBD1. V lost 3 bases and J lost 3; bases outside the gene matches: 6. From germline, CDR1 is SGDLS and CDR2 YYNGEE. The CDR3 is 16 amino acids. CDR3: CASSARQGEDTGELFF. CDR3 sequence (DNA): TGTGCCAGCAGCGCTAGACAGGGGGAAGACACCGGGGAGCTGTTTTTT.

This clone was recorded once. The CDR3 protein is CASSRDRVHGYTF. CDR3 in DNA: TGTGCCAGCAGCCGCGACAGGGTGCATGGCTACACCTTC. The J gene is TRBJ1-2, the V gene TRBV7-8; 7 bases line up with TRBD1. Per germline, CDR1 SGHVS and CDR2 FQNEAQ. The CDR3 loop spans 13 amino acids. The V gene end was trimmed by 5 bases and the J gene end by 6 bases; junction bases not matched to a gene: 6.

The rearrangement joins TRBV19 to TRBJ1-2; D might be TRBD1 (5 bases). CDR1 and CDR2 (germline): LNHDA, SQIVND (reference sequence). The CDR3 is made up of 14 amino acids. Deletions cut 7 bases from V and 4 bases from J, with 16 bases between. The CDR3 is CASTAEGSFYGYTF. As DNA, the CDR3 is TGTGCCAGTACCGCGGAGGGGTCCTTCTATGGCTACACCTTC.

The J gene is TRBJ2-2, the V gene TRBV6-5, with D perhaps matching TRBD2 (6 bases). The CDR3 length is 15 residues. Germline CDR1 is MNHEY and CDR2 is SVGAGI. The germline V and J ends were trimmed by 5 bases and 3 bases, with 13 bases remaining between them. CDR3 DNA sequence: TGTGCCAGCAGTATCTCTCCGGGGGACACCGGGGAGCTGTTTTTT. It translates to CASSISPGDTGELFF.

The rearrangement links TRBV19 to TRBJ2-5; 11 nucleotides align to TRBD1. The length of the CDR3 is 14 residues. Germline V gene sequence: CDR1 LNHDA, CDR2 SQIVND (reference sequence). V shed 7 bases and J 5 bases; nucleotides not matched to a gene: 6. The CDR3 region has the DNA TGTGCCAGTAAGGGACAGGGGGGATCGGAGACCCAGTACTTC. Translating gives CASKGQGGSETQYF.

The V gene is TRBV29-1, the J gene TRBJ2-3; tentatively, D is TRBD1 or TRBD2 (5 bases each). This CDR3 is 13 amino acids long. In germline, CDR1 is SQVTM, CDR2 ANQGSEA. Trimming left V 6 bases short and J 2 bases short, with 12 bases between. The CDR3: CSVEAGTTDTQYF. DNA of the CDR3: TGCAGCGTCGAGGCAGGGACCACAGATACGCAGTATTTT.